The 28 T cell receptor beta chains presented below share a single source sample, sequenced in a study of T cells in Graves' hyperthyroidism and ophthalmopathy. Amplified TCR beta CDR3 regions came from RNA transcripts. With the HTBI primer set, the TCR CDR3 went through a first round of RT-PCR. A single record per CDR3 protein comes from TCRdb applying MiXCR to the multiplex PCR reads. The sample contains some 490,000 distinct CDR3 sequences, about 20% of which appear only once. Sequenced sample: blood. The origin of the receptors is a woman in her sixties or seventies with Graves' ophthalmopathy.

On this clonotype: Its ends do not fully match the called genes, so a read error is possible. CDR3 bases: TGTGCCAGCAGGGCCCGGGGGAGCAACACTGAAGCTCTCTTT. Its translation is CASRARGSNTEALF. J is TRBJ1-1 and V is TRBV3-1; possibly TRBD1 for D (5 bases). Germline V lookup: CDR1 LGHDT, CDR2 YNNKEL (reference sequence). This CDR3 spans 14 amino acids. The complete variable domain, with remaining parts taken from reference TRBV3-1 and TRBJ1-1, reads DTAVSQTPKYLVTQMGNDKSIKCEQNLGHDTMYWYKQDSKKFLKIMFSYNNKELIINETVPNRFSPKSPDKAHLNLHINSLELGDSAVYFCASRARGSNTEALFGQGTRLTVV.

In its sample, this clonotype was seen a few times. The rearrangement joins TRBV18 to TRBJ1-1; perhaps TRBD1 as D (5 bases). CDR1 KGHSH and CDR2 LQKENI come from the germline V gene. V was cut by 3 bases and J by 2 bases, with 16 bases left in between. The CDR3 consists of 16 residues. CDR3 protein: CASSPTEWGGNTEAFF. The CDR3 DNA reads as TGTGCCAGCTCACCCACAGAATGGGGGGGTAACACTGAAGCTTTCTTT.

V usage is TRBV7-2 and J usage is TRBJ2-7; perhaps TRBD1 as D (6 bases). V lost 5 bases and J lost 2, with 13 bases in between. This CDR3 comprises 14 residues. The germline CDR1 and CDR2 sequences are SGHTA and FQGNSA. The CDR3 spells CASSVTGPPYEQYF. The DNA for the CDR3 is TGTGCCAGCAGCGTTACAGGGCCCCCCTACGAGCAGTACTTC.

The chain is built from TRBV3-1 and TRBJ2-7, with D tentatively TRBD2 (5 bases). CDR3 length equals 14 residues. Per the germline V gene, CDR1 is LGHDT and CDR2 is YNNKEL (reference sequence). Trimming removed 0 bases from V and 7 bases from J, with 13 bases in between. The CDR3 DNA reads TGTGCCAGCAGCCAAGAGTCCGGGGTGGTTGAGCAGTACTTC. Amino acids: CASSQESGVVEQYF.

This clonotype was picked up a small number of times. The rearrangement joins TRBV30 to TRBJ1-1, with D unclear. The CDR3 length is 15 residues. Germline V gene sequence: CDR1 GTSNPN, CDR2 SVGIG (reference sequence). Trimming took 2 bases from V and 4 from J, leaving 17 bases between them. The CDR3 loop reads CAWSRFPSRGTEAFF. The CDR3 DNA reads TGTGCCTGGAGTCGGTTCCCTTCTCGTGGCACTGAAGCTTTCTTT.

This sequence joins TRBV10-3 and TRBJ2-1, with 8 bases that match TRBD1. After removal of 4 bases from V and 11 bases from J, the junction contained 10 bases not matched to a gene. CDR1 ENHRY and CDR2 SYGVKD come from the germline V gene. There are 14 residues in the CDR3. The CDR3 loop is CAISATSGTGKQFF. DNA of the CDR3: TGTGCCATCAGTGCCACCTCAGGGACAGGCAAGCAGTTCTTC.

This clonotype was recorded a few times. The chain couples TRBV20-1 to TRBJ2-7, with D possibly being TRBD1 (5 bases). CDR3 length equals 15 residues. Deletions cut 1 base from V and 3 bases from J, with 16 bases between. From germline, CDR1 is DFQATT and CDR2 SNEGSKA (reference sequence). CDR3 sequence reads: CSARGSGPGNYEQYF. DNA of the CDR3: TGCAGTGCTAGAGGTTCTGGCCCAGGGAACTACGAGCAGTACTTC.

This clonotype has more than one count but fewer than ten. The CDR3 DNA reads as TGCGCCAGCAGCCGGACAGGCCTTAACTATGGCTACACCTTC. The encoded protein is CASSRTGLNYGYTF. The rearrangement joins TRBV5-1 to TRBJ1-2; 7 bases fit TRBD1. This CDR3 spans 14 amino acids. With V trimmed by 4 bases and J by 1 base, 4 bases remained unmatched. The germline gives CDR1 SGHRS, CDR2 YFSETQ.

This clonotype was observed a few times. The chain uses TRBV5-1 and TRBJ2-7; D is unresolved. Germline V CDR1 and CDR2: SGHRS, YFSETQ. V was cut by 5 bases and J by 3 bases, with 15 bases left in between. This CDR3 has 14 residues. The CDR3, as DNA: TGCGCCAGCAGTGTAGATTCTTTCTACTACGAGCAGTACTTC. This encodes CASSVDSFYYEQYF.

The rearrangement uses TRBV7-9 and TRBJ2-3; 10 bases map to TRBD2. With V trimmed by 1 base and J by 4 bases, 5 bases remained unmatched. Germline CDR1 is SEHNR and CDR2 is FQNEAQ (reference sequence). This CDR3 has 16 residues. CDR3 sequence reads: CASSLGASGSADTQYF. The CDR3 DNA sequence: TGTGCCAGCAGCTTAGGGGCTAGCGGGAGTGCAGATACGCAGTATTTT.

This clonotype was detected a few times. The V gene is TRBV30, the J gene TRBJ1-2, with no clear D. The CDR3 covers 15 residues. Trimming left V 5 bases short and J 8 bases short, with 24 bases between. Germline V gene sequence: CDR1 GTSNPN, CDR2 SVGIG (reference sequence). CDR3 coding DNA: TGTGCCTGGGCGGCGTCTCGTGACCTCGCTCGAGGCTACACCTTC. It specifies CAWAASRDLARGYTF. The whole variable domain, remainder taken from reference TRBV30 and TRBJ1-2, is SQTIHQWPATLVQPVGSPLSLECTVEGTSNPNLYWYRQAAGRGLQLLFYSVGIGQISSEVPQNLSASRPQDRQFILSSKKLLLSDSGFYLCAWAASRDLARGYTFGSGTRLTVV.

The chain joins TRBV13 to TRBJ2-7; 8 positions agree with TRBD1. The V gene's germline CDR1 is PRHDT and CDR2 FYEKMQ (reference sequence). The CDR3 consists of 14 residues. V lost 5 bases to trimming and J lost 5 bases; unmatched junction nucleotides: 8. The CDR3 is CASSTRQGIDEQYF. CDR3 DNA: TGTGCCAGCAGCACCAGACAGGGGATAGACGAGCAGTACTTC.

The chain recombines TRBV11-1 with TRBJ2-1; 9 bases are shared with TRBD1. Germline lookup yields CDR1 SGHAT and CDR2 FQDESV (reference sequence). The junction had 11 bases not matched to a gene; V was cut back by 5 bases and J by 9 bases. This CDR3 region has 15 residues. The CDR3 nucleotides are TGTGCCAGCAGCCCTACAGGGGGCGCCGTTACTGAGCAGTTCTTC. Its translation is CASSPTGGAVTEQFF.

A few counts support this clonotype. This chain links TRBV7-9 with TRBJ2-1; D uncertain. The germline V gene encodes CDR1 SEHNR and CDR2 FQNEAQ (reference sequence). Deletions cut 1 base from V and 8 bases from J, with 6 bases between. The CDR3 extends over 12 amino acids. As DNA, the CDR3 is TGTGCCAGCAGCTTAGATTGGTATGAGCAGTTCTTC. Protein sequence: CASSLDWYEQFF.

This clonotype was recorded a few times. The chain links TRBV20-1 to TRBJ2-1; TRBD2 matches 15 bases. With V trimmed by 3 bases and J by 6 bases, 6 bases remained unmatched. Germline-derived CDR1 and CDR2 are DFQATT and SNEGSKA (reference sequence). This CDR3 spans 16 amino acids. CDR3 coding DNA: TGCAGTGCTAGGACCCCGGGACTAGCGGGAGGCAATGAGCAGTTCTTC. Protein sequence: CSARTPGLAGGNEQFF.

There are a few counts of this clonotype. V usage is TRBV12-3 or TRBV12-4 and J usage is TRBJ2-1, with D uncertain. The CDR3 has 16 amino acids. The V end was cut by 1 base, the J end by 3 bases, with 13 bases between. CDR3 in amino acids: CASSLGRLNNYNEQFF. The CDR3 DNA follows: TGTGCCAGCAGTTTAGGGAGACTTAACAACTACAATGAGCAGTTCTTC.

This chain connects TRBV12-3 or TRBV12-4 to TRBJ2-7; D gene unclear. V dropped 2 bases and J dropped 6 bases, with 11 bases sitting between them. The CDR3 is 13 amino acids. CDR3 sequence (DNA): TGTGCCAGCAGTTTAAAGAAGTCGACCGAGCAGTACTTC. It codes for CASSLKKSTEQYF.

The CDR3 coding sequence is TGTGCCAGCAGTACATCCGGACCTAGGAGGGAGACCCAGTACTTC. Translating it yields CASSTSGPRRETQYF. This rearrangement joins TRBV28 to TRBJ2-5; D perhaps matches TRBD2 (5 bases). CDR1 and CDR2 (germline): MDHEN, SYDVKM. Trimming left V 5 bases short and J 5 bases short, with 18 bases between. This CDR3 spans 15 amino acids.

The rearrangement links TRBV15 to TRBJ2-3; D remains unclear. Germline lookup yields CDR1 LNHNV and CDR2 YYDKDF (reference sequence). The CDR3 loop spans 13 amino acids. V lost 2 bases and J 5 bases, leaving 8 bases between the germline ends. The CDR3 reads CATSRSPRDTQYF. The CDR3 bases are TGTGCCACCAGCAGATCTCCTCGAGATACGCAGTATTTT.

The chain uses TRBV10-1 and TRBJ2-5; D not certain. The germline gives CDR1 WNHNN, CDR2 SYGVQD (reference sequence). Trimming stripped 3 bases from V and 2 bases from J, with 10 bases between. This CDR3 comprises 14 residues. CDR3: CASSDPGQQETQYF. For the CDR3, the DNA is TGCGCCAGCAGTGACCCCGGGCAGCAAGAGACCCAGTACTTC.

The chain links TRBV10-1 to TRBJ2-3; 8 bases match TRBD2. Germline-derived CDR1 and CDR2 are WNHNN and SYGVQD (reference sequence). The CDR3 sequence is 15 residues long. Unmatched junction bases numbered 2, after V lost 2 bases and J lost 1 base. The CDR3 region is CASSESGSGTDTQYF. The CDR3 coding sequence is TGCGCCAGCAGTGAGAGCGGGAGTGGCACAGATACGCAGTATTTT.

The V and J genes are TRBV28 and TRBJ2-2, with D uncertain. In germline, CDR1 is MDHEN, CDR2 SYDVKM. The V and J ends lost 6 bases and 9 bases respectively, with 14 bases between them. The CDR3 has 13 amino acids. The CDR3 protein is CASSPGPRRELFF. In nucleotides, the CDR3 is TGTGCCAGCAGCCCCGGACCCAGGCGGGAGCTGTTTTTT.

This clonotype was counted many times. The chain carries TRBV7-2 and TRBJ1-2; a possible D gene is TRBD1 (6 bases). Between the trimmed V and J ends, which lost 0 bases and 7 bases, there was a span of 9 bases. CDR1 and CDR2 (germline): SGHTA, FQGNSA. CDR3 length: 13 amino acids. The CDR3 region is CASSLAQGIGYTF. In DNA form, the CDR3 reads TGTGCCAGCAGCTTAGCCCAGGGGATTGGCTACACCTTC.

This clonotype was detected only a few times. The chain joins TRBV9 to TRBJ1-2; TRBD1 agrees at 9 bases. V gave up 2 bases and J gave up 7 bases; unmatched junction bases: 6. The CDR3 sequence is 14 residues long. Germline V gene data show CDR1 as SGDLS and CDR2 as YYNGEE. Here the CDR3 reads CASSVSGTGSGYTF. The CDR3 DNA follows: TGTGCCAGCAGCGTCTCCGGGACAGGGAGTGGCTACACCTTC.

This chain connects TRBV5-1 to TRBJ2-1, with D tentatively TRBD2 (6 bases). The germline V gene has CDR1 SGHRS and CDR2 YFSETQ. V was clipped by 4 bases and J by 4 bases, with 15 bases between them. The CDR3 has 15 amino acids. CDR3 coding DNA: TGCGCCAGCAGCCAAACTGGGGAGGCTTACAATGAGCAGTTCTTC. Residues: CASSQTGEAYNEQFF.

The CDR3 bases are TGTGCCAGCAGTACCGACAGGGGGTTTTTTGGGGCCAACGTCCTGACTTTC. It codes for CASSTDRGFFGANVLTF. The V and J genes are TRBV28 and TRBJ2-6; TRBD1 matches at 9 bases. The CDR3 spans 17 residues. Germline V gene lookup returns CDR1 MDHEN and CDR2 SYDVKM. V shed 5 bases and J 3 bases; nucleotides not matched to a gene: 8.

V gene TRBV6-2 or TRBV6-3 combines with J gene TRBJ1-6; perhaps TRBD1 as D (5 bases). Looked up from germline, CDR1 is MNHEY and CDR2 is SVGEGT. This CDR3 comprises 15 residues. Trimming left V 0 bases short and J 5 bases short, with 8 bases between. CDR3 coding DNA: TGTGCCAGCAGTTACTCCGGGGGAGATAATTCACCCCTCCACTTT. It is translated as CASSYSGGDNSPLHF.

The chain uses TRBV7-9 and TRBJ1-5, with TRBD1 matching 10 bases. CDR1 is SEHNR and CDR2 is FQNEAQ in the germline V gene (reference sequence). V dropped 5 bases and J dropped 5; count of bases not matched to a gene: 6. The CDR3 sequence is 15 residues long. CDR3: CASSQTGQGHQPQHF. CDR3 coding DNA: TGTGCCAGCAGCCAAACGGGACAGGGGCATCAGCCCCAGCATTTT.